This T cell receptor beta chain was captured by sequencing in a study of T-cell reconstitution after alpha-beta-depleted transplantation in children. The study, taken as a whole, reports: Reportedly, roughly two months post-transplant, alpha-beta T cells arose from several hundred expanded graft clones. T cells produced anew were the main source of T-cell counts and diversity one year after transplant. Surviving recipient T cells and thymic progenitors produced the high day-60 TCRbeta diversity seen in some patients.

This clonotype was picked up a small number of times. Its antigen is unidentified. Unique molecular identifiers were incorporated when the TCRbeta library was constructed. TCRdb used MiXCR to reprocess the PCR reads, holding one entry per CDR3 protein. The sample includes hundreds of thousands of distinct CDR3 sequences, about 23% of them seen just once. The source was PBMCs, collected before TCRalphabeta/CD19-depleted stem cell transplant. This receptor was taken from a girl aged 2 to 10 with Fanconi anemia, due to receive a stem cell transplant.

CDR3 protein: CASSQVTPGLAYNEQFF. The CDR3 region has the DNA TGCGCCAGCAGCCAAGTAACACCGGGACTAGCGTACAATGAGCAGTTCTTC. The chain links TRBV4-1 to TRBJ2-1, with 10 bases aligning to TRBD2. Trimming took 1 base from V and 4 from J; bases not matched to a gene: 7. Germline V CDR1 and CDR2: MGHRA, YSYEKL. This CDR3 comprises 17 residues.